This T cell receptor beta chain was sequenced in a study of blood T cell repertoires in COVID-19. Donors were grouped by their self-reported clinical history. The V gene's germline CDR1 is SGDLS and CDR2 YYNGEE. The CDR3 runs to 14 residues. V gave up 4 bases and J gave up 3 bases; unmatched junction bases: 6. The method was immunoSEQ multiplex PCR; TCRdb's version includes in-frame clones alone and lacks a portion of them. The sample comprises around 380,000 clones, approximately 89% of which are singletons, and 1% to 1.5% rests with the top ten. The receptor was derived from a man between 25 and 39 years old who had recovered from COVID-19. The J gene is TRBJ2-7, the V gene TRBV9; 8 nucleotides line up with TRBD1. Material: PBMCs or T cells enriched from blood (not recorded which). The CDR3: CASSPGQGIYEQYF. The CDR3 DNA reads TGTGCCAGCAGCCCCGGACAGGGAATCTACGAGCAGTACTTC.